These T cell receptor beta chains were read from a single sample in a study of blood T cells in healthy people across ages. TCRdb used MiXCR to reprocess the 5' RACE reads, holding one entry per CDR3 protein. The sample includes roughly 650,000 distinct CDR3 sequences, 32% of them seen just once. Sequenced sample: blood. The receptors derive from a woman aged 80 or over in good health. Both conserved end residues are part of each CDR3. The D gene is left open where the match is weak. Expanded clones are given a class, and other clones once, few, many or no size at all.

clone size | J gene | D gene | V gene | CDR3 DNA | CDR3 protein
NA | TRBJ1-2 | NA | TRBV9 | TGTGCCAGCAGCCTGAGGGCGGACAAGAACTATGGCTACACCTTC | CASSLRADKNYGYTF
NA | TRBJ2-5 | TRBD1 | TRBV12-3/TRBV12-4 | TGTGCCAGCAGTCGGCGGGGACAGGGCGGGGAGACCCAGTACTTC | CASSRRGQGGETQYF
few | TRBJ1-2 | NA | TRBV6-6 | TGTGCCAGCAGTTACCTCGGACACGGACCGTTTCTCTATGGCTACACCTTC | CASSYLGHGPFLYGYTF
NA | TRBJ2-7 | TRBD1 | TRBV29-1 | TGCAGCGTCGACGCTACCCAGGACAGGGGGGAGCAGTACTTC | CSVDATQDRGEQYF
many | TRBJ2-7 | TRBD2 | TRBV7-6 | TGTGCCAGCAGCCCCTTAGCGGGATCCAACTACGAGCAGTACTTC | CASSPLAGSNYEQYF
few | TRBJ1-6 | TRBD1 | TRBV4-3 | TGCGCCAGCAGTCCTCTGGGACAGGGAAGATCACCCCTCCACTTT | CASSPLGQGRSPLHF
few | TRBJ2-7 | NA | TRBV9 | TGTGCCAGCAGCCTCTCAGGGGCGGGGAACTCCTACGAGCAGTACTTC | CASSLSGAGNSYEQYF
many | TRBJ1-2 | NA | TRBV12-3/TRBV12-4 | TGTGCCAGCAGTTTAGCGCTGGCAGGACGTGATGGCTACACCTTC | CASSLALAGRDGYTF
NA | TRBJ2-7 | TRBD2 | TRBV25-1 | TGTGCCAGCAGCCGTAGCGGGGGGGGCGACGAGCAGTACTTC | CASSRSGGGDEQYF
NA | TRBJ1-2 | NA | TRBV6-6 | TGTGCCAGCAGTTACACAGAAAACTATGGCTACACCTTC | CASSYTENYGYTF
many | TRBJ2-7 | TRBD2 | TRBV12-5 | TGTGCTAGTGGTTTGGTAGCTAGCGGGCTCTCCTACGAGCAGTACTTC | CASGLVASGLSYEQYF
NA | TRBJ2-1 | TRBD2 | TRBV5-1 | TGCGCCAGCAGCACGGGACTAGCGGACTACAATGAGCAGTTCTTC | CASSTGLADYNEQFF
many | TRBJ2-1 | NA | TRBV20-1 | TGCAGTGCTAGAGATGGGGGGGCATTTTACAATGAGCAGTTCTTC | CSARDGGAFYNEQFF
NA | TRBJ2-5 | TRBD1 | TRBV30 | TGTGCCTGGAGGAGAATGTCCGGGACAGGGCAAGAGACCCAGTACTTC | CAWRRMSGTGQETQYF
many | TRBJ1-1 | NA | TRBV7-2 | TGTGCCAGCAGCTTAGAGGGGGGGACTGAAGCTTTCTTT | CASSLEGGTEAFF
many | TRBJ2-1 | NA | TRBV6-1 | TGTGCCAGCAGGGAATGGGGGGATTCCTACAATGAGCAGTTCTTC | CASREWGDSYNEQFF
many | TRBJ2-1 | TRBD2 | TRBV27 | TGTGCCAGCAGTCCGTCGGGGAGGGACAATGAGCAGTTCTTC | CASSPSGRDNEQFF
many | TRBJ2-7 | TRBD1 | TRBV7-2 | TGTGCCAGCAGCTCCAAACCGGGACAGATCTACGAGCAGTACTTC | CASSSKPGQIYEQYF
once | TRBJ1-2 | NA | TRBV6-1 | TGTGCCAGCAGCCCTGGGGCCGGAAACTATGTCTACACCTTC | CASSPGAGNYVYTF
NA | TRBJ1-1 | TRBD1 | TRBV2 | TGTGCCAGTAAGGCACCAGGGACAGGGTTCGCTGAAGCTTTCTTT | CASKAPGTGFAEAFF
NA | TRBJ1-2 | TRBD1 | TRBV4-1 | TGCGCCAGCAGCTTGGGACAGAGCCCTAACTATGGCTACACCTTC | CASSLGQSPNYGYTF
NA | TRBJ2-2 | NA | TRBV5-1 | TGCGCCAGCAGCTTGGCCCCAGGGAGGAGCACCGGGGAGCTGTTTTTT | CASSLAPGRSTGELFF
many | TRBJ2-1 | NA | TRBV3-1 | TGTGCCAGCAGCCAAGTCATGGGGGCCTTAAACAATGAGCAGTTCTTC | CASSQVMGALNNEQFF
many | TRBJ2-4 | NA | TRBV6-6 | TGTGCCAGCAGTTACCCCGTGGGGTCGGAAAACATTCAGTACTTC | CASSYPVGSENIQYF
NA | TRBJ1-5 | NA | TRBV5-6 | TGTGCCAGCAGCTGGGGGGGTCGAGGCAATCAGCCCCAGCATTTT | CASSWGGRGNQPQHF
many | TRBJ2-1 | NA | TRBV5-1 | TGCGCCAGCAGCCCAAAGGCTGGCTACAATGAGCAGTTCTTC | CASSPKAGYNEQFF
many | TRBJ2-1 | TRBD2 | TRBV7-8 | TGTGCCAGCAGCTTAGTCGGTAGCGGGGGGGCCCATCAGCAGTTCTTC | CASSLVGSGGAHQQFF
NA | TRBJ1-5 | NA | TRBV7-3 | TGTGCCAGCAGCGCACAGGGTGGTCAGCCCCAGCATTTT | CASSAQGGQPQHF
few | TRBJ1-1 | NA | TRBV13 | TGTGCCAGCAGCTTAGGCTTCTGGGTTTTAACCGTGAACACTGAAGCTTTCTTT | CASSLGFWVLTVNTEAFF
many | TRBJ2-1 | NA | TRBV20-1 | TGCAGTGCTAGAGATAGGATGAACTCGAATGAGCAGTTCTTC | CSARDRMNSNEQFF
few | TRBJ2-3 | NA | TRBV7-2 | TGTGCCAGCAGCCCCCCCCCCAAAAACACAGATACGCAGTATTTT | CASSPPPKNTDTQYF
NA | TRBJ2-3 | NA | TRBV4-1 | TGCGCCAGCAGCCAAGGGACGGAACAATTAAATACGCAGTATTTT | CASSQGTEQLNTQYF
few | TRBJ1-1 | NA | TRBV20-1 | TGCAGTGCTCTTCTGGAGTCGCCGGGCTGGGGTGGTGGGGCTTTCTTT | CSALLESPGWGGGAFF
NA | TRBJ1-1 | NA | TRBV6-2/TRBV6-3 | TGTGCCAGCAGTCAACCGGTTCAGAACACTGAAGCTTTCTTT | CASSQPVQNTEAFF
many | TRBJ2-3 | NA | TRBV20-1 | TGCAGTGCCCCGGCTGGGAACACAGATACGCAGTATTTT | CSAPAGNTDTQYF
many | TRBJ1-2 | TRBD1 | TRBV5-5 | TGTGCCAGCAGCGGTGCCCGGACAGGGGAAAACTATGGCTACACCTTC | CASSGARTGENYGYTF
many | TRBJ2-5 | NA | TRBV7-6 | TGTGCCAGCAGCTTGACAGGTTTCGAGACCCAGTACTTC | CASSLTGFETQYF
many | TRBJ1-1 | TRBD1 | TRBV7-2 | TGTGCCAGCTCGGGACAGGGAAAGGTGAACACTGAAGCTTTCTTT | CASSGQGKVNTEAFF
many | TRBJ2-5 | NA | TRBV7-9 | TGTGCCAGCAGCACAGGATCCGAAGAGACCCAGTACTTC | CASSTGSEETQYF
many | TRBJ2-7 | NA | TRBV20-1 | TGCAGTGCTAGCGGGGGAAGCTCCTACGAGCAGTACTTC | CSASGGSSYEQYF
many | TRBJ2-3 | NA | TRBV28 | TGTGCCAGCAGTCCATGGGACGGTCAAAGCACAGATACGCAGTATTTT | CASSPWDGQSTDTQYF
many | TRBJ2-3 | NA | TRBV20-1 | TGCAGTGCTGCAGATGGGGGCAGCACCGAAGTCACAGATACGCAGTATTTT | CSAADGGSTEVTDTQYF
many | TRBJ2-4 | NA | TRBV9 | TGTGCCAGCAGCGCGGGGGACCAACAGTACTTC | CASSAGDQQYF
NA | TRBJ2-3 | NA | TRBV30 | TGTGCCTGGAGTGTACTGTTGGGAGGCACAGATACGCAGTATTTT | CAWSVLLGGTDTQYF
many | TRBJ1-2 | NA | TRBV12-3/TRBV12-4 | TGTGCCAGCAGTTTGGGGACGCAAAACTATGGCTACACCTTC | CASSLGTQNYGYTF
NA | TRBJ2-7 | TRBD1 | TRBV9 | TGTGCCAGCAGCGTAGGAGACAGGGCCCTCTACGAGCAGTACTTC | CASSVGDRALYEQYF